These 20 T cell receptor beta chains share one sample of origin, sequenced in a study of blood T cells in healthy people across ages. A J-beta primer mix and a sample-barcoded 5' primer were used in a second PCR of roughly 6 to 11 cycles. TCRdb reprocessed the 5' RACE reads with MiXCR, giving one entry per CDR3 protein. This table has about 930,000 distinct CDR3 sequences, approximately 32% appearing once. A further study also used this sample, focusing on T cells of mothers and their children.

The sequencing input was blood. Source of these receptors: a woman between 40 and 50 years old in good health.

There are many counts of this clonotype. This sequence joins TRBV28 and TRBJ2-6; 7 positions agree with TRBD1. CDR3 length: 15 amino acids. Germline assignment: CDR1 MDHEN and CDR2 SYDVKM. V dropped 3 bases and J dropped 1; count of bases not matched to a gene: 0. CDR3 loop: CASSLGQSGANVLTF. CDR3 nucleotide sequence: TGTGCCAGCAGTTTGGGACAGTCTGGGGCCAACGTCCTGACTTTC.

In this sample, this clonotype turned up many times. V usage is TRBV29-1 and J usage is TRBJ2-1; 7 bases align to TRBD2. The trim removed 3 bases at V and 3 bases at J, leaving 8 bases unmatched. This CDR3 comprises 15 residues. Germline lookup yields CDR1 SQVTM and CDR2 ANQGSEA. The CDR3, as DNA: TGCAGCGTTGATGCCCTCGCGGGGGACTACAATGAGCAGTTCTTC. Translating it yields CSVDALAGDYNEQFF.

This clonotype came up a few times. V gene TRBV18 combines with J gene TRBJ2-1, with D possibly TRBD2 on 5 matching bases. The CDR3 extends over 14 amino acids. Between the trimmed V and J ends, which lost 3 bases and 9 bases, there was a span of 15 bases. Germline CDR1 KGHSH, CDR2 LQKENI. The CDR3 DNA follows: TGTGCCAGCTCACCGGATACCCTAGGAGGTGAGCAGTTCTTC. Protein sequence: CASSPDTLGGEQFF.

A few counts support this clonotype. This chain joins TRBV5-1 and TRBJ1-1, with D unclear. V was pared by 0 bases and J by 4 bases, with 13 bases between. The CDR3 runs 15 residues. Germline CDR1 reads SGHRS; CDR2 reads YFSETQ. The DNA for the CDR3 is TGCGCCAGCAGCTTGGATGTTAGCGGGAGCACTGAAGCTTTCTTT. It is translated as CASSLDVSGSTEAFF. The whole variable domain, remainder taken from reference TRBV5-1 and TRBJ1-1, is KAGVTQTPRYLIKTRGQQVTLSCSPISGHRSVSWYQQTPGQGLQFLFEYFSETQRNKGNFPGRFSGRQFSNSRSEMNVSTLELGDSALYLCASSLDVSGSTEAFFGQGTRLTVV.

The chain is built from TRBV5-1 and TRBJ1-6; 10 nucleotides line up with TRBD1. Trimming cost V 0 bases and J 7 bases; bases outside gene matches: 4. CDR3 size: 16 residues. Germline V CDR1 and CDR2: SGHRS, YFSETQ. DNA of the CDR3: TGCGCCAGCAGCTTGGCTCGGACAGGGGGGAATTCACCCCTCCACTTT. Translated: CASSLARTGGNSPLHF. Full variable domain (remainder filled in from reference TRBV5-1 and TRBJ1-6): KAGVTQTPRYLIKTRGQQVTLSCSPISGHRSVSWYQQTPGQGLQFLFEYFSETQRNKGNFPGRFSGRQFSNSRSEMNVSTLELGDSALYLCASSLARTGGNSPLHFGNGTRLTVT.

The chain is built from TRBV12-3 or TRBV12-4 and TRBJ2-1; TRBD1 aligns across 8 bases. V dropped 3 bases and J dropped 4; count of bases not matched to a gene: 8. The CDR3 has 16 amino acids. In DNA, the CDR3 is TGTGCCAGCAGTTTGGGGGGCGGGACAGGATACAATGAGCAGTTCTTC. Translated: CASSLGGGTGYNEQFF.

The rearrangement links TRBV12-3 or TRBV12-4 to TRBJ2-3; 14 positions agree with TRBD2. V gave up 5 bases and J gave up 2 bases; unmatched junction bases: 6. This CDR3 region has 17 residues. The CDR3 coding sequence is TGTGCCAGCAGTGCTGGGACTAGCGGGAGACCCACAGATACGCAGTATTTT. This gives the protein CASSAGTSGRPTDTQYF.

There are many counts of this clonotype. The genes are TRBV11-1 and TRBJ2-5; 9 bases agree with TRBD2. Germline V gives CDR1 SGHAT, CDR2 FQDESV (reference sequence). V gave up 2 bases and J gave up 4 bases; unmatched junction bases: 5. The CDR3 covers 15 residues. The chain's CDR3 is CASSLRGGGGETQYF. CDR3 nucleotides: TGTGCCAGCAGCTTACGGGGCGGGGGGGGAGAGACCCAGTACTTC.

To note about this clonotype: Its ends do not fully match the called genes, so a read error is possible. The chain couples TRBV7-2 to TRBJ2-7; no firm D call. The CDR3 runs to 13 residues. Germline V lookup: CDR1 SGHTA, CDR2 FQGNSA. The CDR3 region has the DNA TGTGCCAGCAGCTTAGAACTCAGTTACGAGCTGTACTTC. It specifies CASSLELSYELYF.

This clonotype was seen many times. The chain links TRBV5-1 to TRBJ2-1, with TRBD2 matching 15 bases. The J segment lost 10 bases and the V segment lost 4 bases, leaving 18 bases of the junction unmatched. Germline-derived CDR1 and CDR2 are SGHRS and YFSETQ. The CDR3 contains 19 residues. CDR3 in DNA: TGCGCCAGCAGCCCAGGTGGTGGCCTCGGACTAGCGGGGGGGCTGGAGCAGTTCTTC. It yields the protein CASSPGGGLGLAGGLEQFF.

In this sample, this clonotype turned up a few times. This sequence joins TRBV12-3 or TRBV12-4 and TRBJ1-5; D is possibly TRBD1 (6 bases). This CDR3 is built from 14 residues. V gave up 3 bases and J gave up 10 bases, with 16 bases separating them. DNA of the CDR3: TGTGCCAGCAGTTTGATGGACAGCGGTCACCCCCAGCATTTT. Amino acid sequence: CASSLMDSGHPQHF.

This chain joins TRBV18 and TRBJ2-3, with 7 bases aligning to TRBD2. CDR3 length: 17 amino acids. Germline values: CDR1 KGHSH, CDR2 LQKENI. Trimming took 3 bases from V and 5 from J; bases not matched to a gene: 14. The CDR3 is CASSPFASTGRVDTQYF. The CDR3 DNA reads TGTGCCAGCTCACCTTTTGCCTCGACGGGGAGGGTAGATACGCAGTATTTT.

A note on this clonotype: A read error may account for a junction end that differs from germline. V and J are TRBV7-2 and TRBJ2-1; 10 positions match TRBD2. Germline CDR1 is SGHTA and CDR2 is FQGNSA. The CDR3 runs to 16 residues. CDR3 in amino acids: CASSLGPSGGDNEQFF. The DNA for the CDR3 is TGCGCCAGCAGCTTAGGTCCTAGCGGGGGTGACAATGAGCAGTTCTTC.

This clonotype has only a few counts. CDR3 region: CASSQNTETQYF. The CDR3 DNA is TGCGCCAGCAGCCAAAATACTGAGACCCAGTACTTC. The chain carries TRBV4-1 and TRBJ2-5; D gene uncertain. The CDR3 length is 12 residues. V was cut by 2 bases and J by 5 bases, with 6 bases left in between. Germline assignment: CDR1 MGHRA and CDR2 YSYEKL.

This clonotype was seen more than once but under ten times. The chain is built from TRBV7-2 and TRBJ2-1; 14 bases agree with TRBD2. There are 17 residues in the CDR3. The junction had 6 bases not matched to a gene; V was cut back by 1 base and J by 7 bases. Per the germline V gene, CDR1 is SGHTA and CDR2 is FQGNSA. CDR3 sequence reads: CASSLGLAGGPENEQFF. CDR3 nucleotide sequence: TGTGCCAGCAGCTTAGGACTAGCGGGGGGGCCTGAAAATGAGCAGTTCTTC.

CDR3 sequence: CASSYEHRLAGALSGANVLTF. The CDR3 DNA is TGTGCCAGCAGCTACGAACATCGACTAGCGGGGGCCCTCTCTGGGGCCAACGTCCTGACTTTC. This sequence joins TRBV27 and TRBJ2-6; 12 positions match TRBD2. V lost 6 bases to trimming and J lost 0 bases; unmatched junction nucleotides: 15. Looked up from germline, CDR1 is MNHEY and CDR2 is SMNVEV (reference sequence). CDR3 length: 21 amino acids.

The chain joins TRBV9 to TRBJ2-7; maybe TRBD1 (6 bases). CDR1 is SGDLS, CDR2 YYNGEE, per germline. V gave up 0 bases and J gave up 7 bases, with 11 bases separating them. The CDR3 length is 13 residues. The CDR3 DNA reads TGTGCCAGCAGCGTAGCTGTTCAGGGGGAGCAGTACTTC. Translated: CASSVAVQGEQYF.

The chain links TRBV20-1 to TRBJ1-1; TRBD1 is a possible D gene (5 bases). V lost 3 bases to trimming and J lost 8 bases, with 10 bases between them. This CDR3 has 11 amino acids. From germline, CDR1 is DFQATT and CDR2 SNEGSKA (reference sequence). The CDR3 DNA is TGCAGTGCTAGGCAAAGGGGCGAAGCTTTCTTT. Protein sequence: CSARQRGEAFF.

The gene calls are TRBV28 and TRBJ1-2; D is undetermined. V was pared by 2 bases and J by 8 bases, with 9 bases between. The CDR3 spans 12 residues. From germline, CDR1 is MDHEN and CDR2 SYDVKM. The CDR3 loop reads CASSLKSGGYTF. DNA of the CDR3: TGTGCCAGCAGTTTAAAGTCTGGGGGCTACACCTTC.

The genes are TRBV2 and TRBJ2-5; D is uncertain. Germline CDR1 reads SNHLY; CDR2 reads FYNNEI. Trimming cost V 6 bases and J 5 bases, with 13 bases left between them. This CDR3 has 13 residues. The CDR3 protein is CASSPFPQETQYF. The CDR3 DNA reads as TGTGCCAGCAGCCCTTTTCCACAGGAGACCCAGTACTTC.